This T cell receptor gamma chain was identified during a study of γδ T cells in repeated Plasmodium falciparum infection. Across the study: Each infection was followed by sampling at 21 days, plus baseline and some pre-infection draws.

Bulk repertoires came from Vgamma9/Vdelta2+ or Vdelta2-negative gammadelta T cells flow-sorted from PBMC. General observations from the study: Vgamma9/Vdelta2+ T cells showed a stable polyclonal repertoire with shared TCRgamma sequences. The Malian cohort came from a small rural village of predominantly one ethnic group.

There are 10 residues in the CDR3. The germline CDR1 and CDR2 sequences are EGSTGY and YDSYTSSV. TCRdb re-analyzed the multiplex PCR reads via CATT. Of 12,000 to 15,000 gamma-chain clones listed, about 1.5% were seen once; the top ten hold around 28%. On this clone itself: Antigen: not known. The translation of this DNA and the TCRdb protein of a much larger clone differ at residue 8, probably owing to a read error; the protein shown here is translated from the DNA.

Material: gamma-delta T cells from blood. There is no J gene call, but TRGV4 is given as the V gene. This clonotype originated in a pool of human donors (malaria-infected and uninfected, not separated). CDR3 region: CATWGAKELF. In nucleotides, the CDR3 is TGTGCCACCTGGGGGGCTAAGGAACTCTTT.